This T cell receptor (beta chain) was observed in a study of blood T cell repertoires in COVID-19. Study as a whole: Acute-phase and convalescent COVID-19 samples originated in the United States, Italy and Spain. In each case, the material was cDNA or gDNA derived from T cells, B-cell-depleted T cells, or PBMCs.

Donors were grouped by their self-reported clinical history. The CDR3 spans 13 residues. Germline CDR1 and CDR2: SNHLY and FYNNEI. The V segment lost 8 bases and the J segment 5 bases; nucleotides outside the gene matches: 7. Using immunoSEQ multiplex PCR, the repertoire was profiled, and TCRdb retains in-frame clones only, with some absent. Of about 400,000 clones listed, 88% were seen once; the top ten hold roughly 1.9%. The rearrangement uses TRBV2 and TRBJ2-3; 7 bases align to TRBD2. This TCR derives from a woman aged 40-49 years with acute COVID-19. Sequencing input: PBMCs or T cells enriched from blood (not recorded which). CDR3 in DNA: TGTGCCAGCGGATGGACTAGACGAGATACGCAGTATTTT. Its translation: CASGWTRRDTQYF.